Given below is one T cell receptor beta chain in context. CDR1 and CDR2 from the germline V gene are SEHNR and FQNEAQ (reference sequence). Trimming took 4 bases from V and 2 from J, leaving 13 bases between them. The CDR3 contains 15 residues. Libraries were prepared by immunoSEQ multiplex PCR; TCRdb keeps only in-frame clonotypes and omits some of them. The profile covers more than 400,000 clones, with 65% to 85% appearing a single time and about 13% taken by the ten largest. This sample was included in a study of shared clonotypes between healthy human individuals. Sequenced input: PBMCs. The chain employs TRBV7-9 and TRBJ2-3; possible D gene TRBD2, 6 bases. This receptor was taken from a woman in her thirties or forties in good health. Some clones in this sample may be carry-over from other donors' samples. Here the CDR3 reads CASSSLQRVTDTQYF. DNA of the CDR3: TGTGCCAGCAGCTCCCTCCAGCGGGTCACAGATACGCAGTATTTT.